The clone carrying this T cell receptor beta chain was seen a handful of times. Its target is unknown. Before any sequencing was done, the ViraFEST assay used viral peptide pools to expand antigen-specific CD4+ T cells. Researchers isolated CD4+ T cells once approximately 10 days of culture had elapsed. Vaccine administered to participants consisted of two doses of either BNT162b2 or mRNA-1273. Generated by immunoSEQ multiplex PCR, the TCRdb table keeps only in-frame clones and is missing some. The sample yields 20,000 to 30,000 clones, approximately 70% seen once. The data derive from a study of vaccination effects on CD4 cells after COVID-19. Findings and limits, study-wide: Clones of infection and vaccine origin contracted markedly late after vaccination.

Specimen: CD4+ T cells from PBMCs cultured with SARS-CoV-2 spike peptides, collected after COVID-19 vaccination. This clonotype was sampled from a human donor who received a COVID-19 vaccine.

Here the CDR3 reads CASSLTQGANTEAFF. CDR3 bases: TGCGCCAGCAGCTTAACACAGGGGGCGAACACTGAAGCTTTCTTT. The chain combines TRBV5-1 with TRBJ1-1, with 9 bases identical to TRBD1. Germline lookup yields CDR1 SGHRS and CDR2 YFSETQ. J lost 1 base, V lost 2 bases, and 3 bases had no gene match. The length of the CDR3 is 15 residues.